This T cell receptor (beta chain) was found in a study of blood T cell repertoires in COVID-19. Study-level background: Acute-phase and convalescent COVID-19 samples originated in the United States, Italy and Spain. The analysed material was cDNA or gDNA that came from T cells, B-cell-depleted T cells, or PBMCs.

In the authors' methods: Nucleated cell counts were estimated from reference gene primer amplification. Produced via immunoSEQ multiplex PCR; TCRdb's table is partial and in-frame only. V, J and clone size are taken as reported in that table, and D and trimming were inferred from the DNA itself. The table records 91,000 or so clones, roughly four fifths of them present only once. There are 14 residues in the CDR3. V lost 5 bases, J lost 2 bases, and 4 bases stayed unmatched. Germline CDR1 is SQVTM and CDR2 is ANQGSEA. The specimen sequenced was peripheral blood. The receptor was derived from a man between 50 and 59 years old with active or convalescent COVID-19. The rearrangement uses TRBV29-1 and TRBJ1-5; 9 bases map to TRBD1. The CDR3 spells CSVRTGVGNQPQHF. The CDR3 bases are TGCAGCGTTCGGACAGGGGTGGGCAATCAGCCCCAGCATTTT.